These 5 T cell receptor beta chains originate from one sample sequenced in a study of T cells in women clearing cervical HPV infection. Libraries were prepared by immunoSEQ multiplex PCR; TCRdb keeps only in-frame clonotypes and omits some of them. Its listing shows tens of thousands of clones. The specimen sequenced was blood buffy coat. These receptors came from a woman aged 18-70 years with a cervical HPV16 infection that either progressed to CIN3+ or cleared (not recorded which).

On this clone: The CDR3 end lies 3 residues beyond the end of the read and is filled in from the germline J gene. The rearrangement links TRBV10-3 to TRBJ2-2; D is uncertain. Germline V gene data show CDR1 as ENHRY and CDR2 as SYGVKD. The CDR3 runs to 16 residues. The germline V and J ends were trimmed by 11 bases and 0 bases, with 19 bases remaining between them. The CDR3 sequence is CALNPSRPANTGELFF. Partial CDR3 DNA: TGTGCCCTCAATCCAAGCAGGCCGGCGAACACCGGGGAG.

About this clone: The read stops 3 residues short of the end of the CDR3; the missing end is completed from the germline J gene. The chain employs TRBV30 and TRBJ1-1; D not resolved. Per the germline V gene, CDR1 is GTSNPN and CDR2 is SVGIG (reference sequence). The CDR3 runs 12 residues. CDR3 DNA, as far as it was read: TGTGCCGCGTCGGAGTCCGACTACGAG. Translating gives CAASESDYE. The complete CDR3 sequence is CAASESDYEAFF.

Comments on this clone: The CDR3 extends 3 residues past the end of the read, so its final part is completed from the germline J gene. The J gene is TRBJ1-1, the V gene TRBV7-2, with D possibly TRBD1 on 6 matching bases. Germline V gene sequence: CDR1 SGHTA, CDR2 FQGNSA. V was shortened by 1 base and J by 7 bases, with 10 bases between the two germline ends. This CDR3 contains 13 residues. Partial CDR3 DNA: TGTGCCAGCAGCTTAGGCGTCAGGGGTGAA. This codes for CASSLGVRGE. The whole CDR3 protein reads CASSLGVRGEAFF.

CDR3 region: CASSLGGGASQETQYF. The sequenced part of the CDR3 DNA is TGCGCCAGCAGCTTGGGAGGGGGGGCCTCTCAAGAGACC. The chain employs TRBV5-1 and TRBJ2-5; D perhaps matches TRBD2 (7 bases). The CDR3 end lies 3 residues beyond the end of the read and is filled in from the germline J gene. The CDR3 totals 16 residues. Germline CDR1 reads SGHRS; CDR2 reads YFSETQ. Trimming stripped 0 bases from V and 2 bases from J, with 14 bases between. Complete variable domain (other parts from reference TRBV5-1 and TRBJ2-5): KAGVTQTPRYLIKTRGQQVTLSCSPISGHRSVSWYQQTPGQGLQFLFEYFSETQRNKGNFPGRFSGRQFSNSRSEMNVSTLELGDSALYLCASSLGGGASQETQYFGPGTRLLVL.

A remark on this clone: From the germline J gene comes the end of the CDR3, since the read stops 3 residues before it. The chain combines TRBV30 with TRBJ1-1, with 8 positions matching TRBD1. Per the germline V gene, CDR1 is GTSNPN and CDR2 is SVGIG (reference sequence). The CDR3 totals 12 residues. V trimming: 0 bases; J trimming: 6 bases; junction bases outside the gene matches: 0. CDR3 loop: CAWSVQGAEAFF. The sequenced CDR3 bases are TGTGCCTGGAGTGTACAGGGGGCTGAA.